The rows below give T cell receptor beta chains drawn from one sample of a study of T cell repertoires in cytomegalovirus infection. TCRdb ran MiXCR on the reads and lists one entry per CDR3 protein. The sample has about 140,000 distinct CDR3 sequences, about 6.1% seen once. The sample comprised PBMCs. The receptor source for this set is a human donor in good health (CMV status not recorded). Some clones in this sample may be carry-over from other donors' samples. Both conserved end residues are part of each CDR3. A D gene is named only where the DNA matches it firmly. Clone size appears in some rows only: once, few, many, or a class for an expanded clone.

len: 15
d_gene: .
v_gene: TRBV7-2
abundance: medium-sized
j_gene: TRBJ2-3
CDR3nt: TGTGCCAGCAGCTTAGGCCCTCAGAGAACAGATACGCAGTATTTT
CDR3aa: CASSLGPQRTDTQYF

len: 14
d_gene: .
v_gene: TRBV7-8
abundance: many
j_gene: TRBJ1-5
CDR3nt: TGTGCCAGCAGCTTATCCCTTGTCAATCAGCCCCAGCATTTT
CDR3aa: CASSLSLVNQPQHF

len: 16
d_gene: .
v_gene: TRBV5-1
abundance: .
j_gene: TRBJ2-7
CDR3nt: TGCGCCAGCAGCCGGGACGAAGCGGTTGAAGCCTACGAGCAGTACTTC
CDR3aa: CASSRDEAVEAYEQYF

len: 16
d_gene: TRBD1
v_gene: TRBV4-1
abundance: many
j_gene: TRBJ1-5
CDR3nt: TGCGCCAGCAGCCCCGCGGACAGGGGGCGAGATCAGCCCCAGCATTTT
CDR3aa: CASSPADRGRDQPQHF

len: 17
d_gene: TRBD2
v_gene: TRBV28
abundance: .
j_gene: TRBJ2-3
CDR3nt: TGTGCCAGCACGGGAGGTTGGCGGGGGGGAGACACAGATACGCAGTATTTT
CDR3aa: CASTGGWRGGDTDTQYF

len: 10
d_gene: .
v_gene: TRBV29-1
abundance: few
j_gene: TRBJ2-4
CDR3nt: TGCAGCGTCGTAGAAAACATTCAGTACTTC
CDR3aa: CSVVENIQYF

len: 16
d_gene: TRBD2
v_gene: TRBV20-1
abundance: .
j_gene: TRBJ2-5
CDR3nt: TGCAGTGCTGGACTAGCGGGGGGGCCATTAAAAGAGACCCAGTACTTC
CDR3aa: CSAGLAGGPLKETQYF

len: 16
d_gene: .
v_gene: TRBV7-2
abundance: many
j_gene: TRBJ2-7
CDR3nt: TGTGCCAGCAGCTTAGTCGGAAGCCTGGGTACCTACGAGCAGTACTTC
CDR3aa: CASSLVGSLGTYEQYF

len: 16
d_gene: .
v_gene: TRBV28
abundance: many
j_gene: TRBJ2-1
CDR3nt: TGTGCCAGCAGTTTATTCCCAGGGGTACTAGAGAATGAGCAGTTCTTC
CDR3aa: CASSLFPGVLENEQFF

len: 15
d_gene: .
v_gene: TRBV2
abundance: many
j_gene: TRBJ1-3
CDR3nt: TGTGCCAGCACTGTGGACACGATCCTTGGAAACACCATATATTTT
CDR3aa: CASTVDTILGNTIYF

len: 14
d_gene: .
v_gene: TRBV12-3/TRBV12-4
abundance: few
j_gene: TRBJ1-5
CDR3nt: TGTGCCAGCAGTTTGAGCTTTGAGAGTCTGCCCCAGCATTTT
CDR3aa: CASSLSFESLPQHF

len: 17
d_gene: TRBD2
v_gene: TRBV12-3/TRBV12-4
abundance: many
j_gene: TRBJ2-2
CDR3nt: TGTGCCAGCAGTTTTGATTCCGGGACTAGGAACACCGGGGAGCTGTTTTTT
CDR3aa: CASSFDSGTRNTGELFF

len: 17
d_gene: .
v_gene: TRBV5-5
abundance: many
j_gene: TRBJ2-3
CDR3nt: TGTGCCAGCAGCTTGGCAGTGACTAGAACCGACACAGATACGCAGTATTTT
CDR3aa: CASSLAVTRTDTDTQYF

len: 14
d_gene: .
v_gene: TRBV20-1
abundance: few
j_gene: TRBJ1-2
CDR3nt: TGCAGTGCCGTGGAGGGGGGGGCGCATGGTGGCTACACCTTC
CDR3aa: CSAVEGGAHGGYTF

len: 14
d_gene: TRBD1
v_gene: TRBV12-3/TRBV12-4
abundance: many
j_gene: TRBJ1-5
CDR3nt: TGTGCCAGCAGTTTACAGGGGGGCAATCAGCCCCAGCATTTT
CDR3aa: CASSLQGGNQPQHF

len: 16
d_gene: TRBD1
v_gene: TRBV7-2
abundance: many
j_gene: TRBJ1-2
CDR3nt: TGTGCCAGCAGCTTAGCCCCTGGACAGGGGTATCGCGGCTACACCTTC
CDR3aa: CASSLAPGQGYRGYTF

len: 13
d_gene: .
v_gene: TRBV7-2
abundance: many
j_gene: TRBJ2-3
CDR3nt: TGTGCCAGCAGCCCCATTGGGAGAGATACGCAGTATTTT
CDR3aa: CASSPIGRDTQYF

len: 15
d_gene: .
v_gene: TRBV14
abundance: .
j_gene: TRBJ1-1
CDR3nt: TGTGCCAGCAGCAACACCGGGACCGGGCGGACTGAAGCTTTCTTT
CDR3aa: CASSNTGTGRTEAFF

len: 12
d_gene: .
v_gene: TRBV29-1
abundance: .
j_gene: TRBJ2-5
CDR3nt: TGCAGCGTTGGTTTGGACCAAGAGACCCAGTACTTC
CDR3aa: CSVGLDQETQYF

len: 15
d_gene: .
v_gene: TRBV20-1
abundance: many
j_gene: TRBJ2-1
CDR3nt: TGCAGTGCCACGCGGCAGGGGACCTCCTACAATGAGCAGTTCTTC
CDR3aa: CSATRQGTSYNEQFF

len: 14
d_gene: .
v_gene: TRBV5-5
abundance: .
j_gene: TRBJ2-4
CDR3nt: TGTGCCAGCAGCCCTCTGGAAGATACGGGGATTCAGTACTTC
CDR3aa: CASSPLEDTGIQYF

len: 14
d_gene: TRBD2
v_gene: TRBV7-2
abundance: many
j_gene: TRBJ2-5
CDR3nt: TGTGCCAGCAGCCCCGGGACTAGCCAAGAGACCCAGTACTTC
CDR3aa: CASSPGTSQETQYF

len: 16
d_gene: TRBD2
v_gene: TRBV28
abundance: many
j_gene: TRBJ2-5
CDR3nt: TGTGCCAGCAGTTTTAATAGCGGGGGGGCCAGGGAGACCCAGTACTTC
CDR3aa: CASSFNSGGARETQYF

len: 19
d_gene: TRBD2
v_gene: TRBV2
abundance: many
j_gene: TRBJ2-2
CDR3nt: TGTGCCAGCAGTGTTTCCCCCAGCAAACTAGCGGACAACACCGGGGAGCTGTTTTTT
CDR3aa: CASSVSPSKLADNTGELFF

len: 15
d_gene: .
v_gene: TRBV5-1
abundance: .
j_gene: TRBJ2-7
CDR3nt: TGCGCCAGCAGCTGGGAATACAGGAGCTCCTACGAGCAGTACTTC
CDR3aa: CASSWEYRSSYEQYF

len: 16
d_gene: TRBD2
v_gene: TRBV9
abundance: many
j_gene: TRBJ2-3
CDR3nt: TGTGCCAGCAGCACCTACGGGGGGGCCGGGACAGATACGCAGTATTTT
CDR3aa: CASSTYGGAGTDTQYF

len: 16
d_gene: .
v_gene: TRBV3-1
abundance: few
j_gene: TRBJ2-3
CDR3nt: TGTGCCAGCAGCCCTTCTTTAGCGGCCCTAGGAGATACGCAGTATTTT
CDR3aa: CASSPSLAALGDTQYF

len: 14
d_gene: .
v_gene: TRBV20-1
abundance: .
j_gene: TRBJ2-7
CDR3nt: TGCAGTGCTAGTTTACCGGGCCAGAAGCGCGAGCAGTACTTC
CDR3aa: CSASLPGQKREQYF

len: 14
d_gene: .
v_gene: TRBV6-1
abundance: few
j_gene: TRBJ2-6
CDR3nt: TGTGCCAGCAGCTACAAAGGTGGGGCCAACGTCCTGACTTTC
CDR3aa: CASSYKGGANVLTF